A selection of T cell receptor beta chains follows, all from one sample in a study of response to subunit inactivated influenza vaccine. TCRdb reanalysed the RT-PCR reads using MiXCR and keeps one entry per CDR3 protein. The sample contains 300,000 to 350,000 distinct CDR3 sequences, about a fifth of which appear only once. This material consisted of PBMCs from blood, taken 21 months after vaccination. The receptors come from a man between 45 and 75 years old who received an inactivated influenza vaccine. Each CDR3 is given with its conserved first and last residue. Fields, in order: clone size, D gene, V gene, J gene, CDR3 DNA, CDR3 protein. The D gene is left open where the match is weak. Some rows have no size entry. The others give once, few or many, or a class for an expanded clone.

few	TRBD2	TRBV29-1	TRBJ2-5	TGCAGCGTTGACAAGGGAGGGAGTTACTTC	CSVDKGGSYF
-	-	TRBV9	TRBJ2-3	TGTGCCAGCAGCCGAACCTCGCCTCAATGGCGGCCAGATACGCAGTATTTT	CASSRTSPQWRPDTQYF
few	TRBD2	TRBV20-1	TRBJ2-2	TGCAGTGCTACCCCGACTAGCGGGAGATGGATGGGCGGGGAGCTGTTTTTT	CSATPTSGRWMGGELFF
few	-	TRBV12-3/TRBV12-4	TRBJ1-2	TGTGCCAACCGGGAGGGGGTAAAGTATGGCTACACCTTC	CANREGVKYGYTF
once	-	TRBV7-7	TRBJ2-3	TGTGCCAGCAGCTTTGGGTCCGCGGATACGCAGTATTTT	CASSFGSADTQYF
few	-	TRBV7-9	TRBJ2-5	TGTGCCAGCAGCCTCCGGGCAAAAGAGACCCAGTACTTC	CASSLRAKETQYF
few	-	TRBV12-3/TRBV12-4	TRBJ1-1	TGTGCCAGCAGTTGGCAGTTTCAGACTGAAGCTTTCTTT	CASSWQFQTEAFF
few	-	TRBV7-6	TRBJ2-5	TGTGCCAGCAGCTTAGTAACAGGGAGGGAGACCCAGTACTTC	CASSLVTGRETQYF
few	-	TRBV6-6	TRBJ1-2	TGTGCCAGCAGTCTGTGGGCCCCAGATGGCTACACCTTC	CASSLWAPDGYTF
few	-	TRBV11-2	TRBJ2-1	TGTGCCAGCAGCTTAGATAGGGCTAACAATGAGCAGTTCTTC	CASSLDRANNEQFF
-	-	TRBV29-1	TRBJ2-5	TGCAGCGGTGGGGGACTCCTAGAGACCCAGTACTTC	CSGGGLLETQYF
many	-	TRBV20-1	TRBJ1-5	TGCAGTGCGACCGGGAGTTATAGCAATCAGCCCCAGCATTTT	CSATGSYSNQPQHF
-	-	TRBV10-3	TRBJ1-2	TGTGCCATCAGCCGGGACACAGACTATGGCTACACCTTC	CAISRDTDYGYTF
few	TRBD1	TRBV30	TRBJ1-2	TGTGCCTGGAGTCCCCCAGGGGGCCTCAACTATGGCTACACCTTC	CAWSPPGGLNYGYTF
-	-	TRBV15	TRBJ1-5	TGTGCCACCAGCAGAGGTGACGGGGCCCTCAATCAGCCCCAGCATTTT	CATSRGDGALNQPQHF
few	TRBD1	TRBV4-3	TRBJ2-7	TGCGCCAGCAGCCTGGATGATGACAGGGCCTACGAGCAGTACTTC	CASSLDDDRAYEQYF
many	-	TRBV12-3/TRBV12-4	TRBJ1-1	TGTGCCAGCAGTTTGGCAGGCTCGGGCACTGAAGCTTTCTTT	CASSLAGSGTEAFF
-	-	TRBV15	TRBJ1-2	TGTGCCACCAGCAGAGTCCTCCCGGGGGTAGGCTACACCTTC	CATSRVLPGVGYTF
few	-	TRBV21-1	TRBJ1-1	TGTGCCAGCAGCAATGGGGAGAGACAGGGATTTAGGGTGAACACTGAAGCTTTCTTT	CASSNGERQGFRVNTEAFF
-	-	TRBV7-2	TRBJ2-2	TGTGCCAGCAGCTTAGTAGGGTGGATTAACACCGGGGAGCTGTTTTTT	CASSLVGWINTGELFF
few	TRBD2	TRBV11-2	TRBJ2-1	TGTGCCAGCAGCTTAGTTGGACTAGCGGGGAGGAGCTCCTACAATGAGCAGTTCTTC	CASSLVGLAGRSSYNEQFF
-	TRBD1	TRBV3-1	TRBJ2-5	TGTGCCAGCAGCCCTTGGACAGGGGTAATGGGGACCCAGTACTTC	CASSPWTGVMGTQYF
few	TRBD2	TRBV29-1	TRBJ2-1	TGCAGCGTTGGACTAGCGGTATCCTACAATGAGCAGTTCTTC	CSVGLAVSYNEQFF
-	-	TRBV5-1	TRBJ2-2	TGCGCCAGCAGACTGGTAGCGAGCCGGGCCGCGAACACCGGGGAGCTGTTTTTT	CASRLVASRAANTGELFF
many	-	TRBV7-9	TRBJ1-5	TGTGCCAGCAGCTACGGCGATGGTCAGCCCCAGCATTTT	CASSYGDGQPQHF
few	-	TRBV14	TRBJ1-4	TGTGCCAGCAGCCACGGGACACCCTCGCGGCGTGAAAAACTGTTTTTT	CASSHGTPSRREKLFF
few	-	TRBV12-3/TRBV12-4	TRBJ2-1	TGTGCCACCCAGAGGAGGGCTGACTACAATGAGCAGTTCTTC	CATQRRADYNEQFF
-	-	TRBV6-1	TRBJ2-3	TGTGCCAGCAGCGGAACGAAGCGCACAGATACGCAGTATTTT	CASSGTKRTDTQYF
many	-	TRBV6-2/TRBV6-3	TRBJ1-1	TGTGCCAGCAATAATTGGGACACTGAAGCTTTCTTT	CASNNWDTEAFF
-	TRBD2	TRBV7-2	TRBJ2-5	TGTGCCAGCAGCCTAGCGGGGCCACAGCTTCAAGAGACCCAGTACTTC	CASSLAGPQLQETQYF
few	-	TRBV11-3	TRBJ1-1	TGTGCCAGCAGCTTAAGATTTCCATCTGAAGCTTTCTTT	CASSLRFPSEAFF
few	-	TRBV4-3	TRBJ1-2	TGCGCCAGCAGCCAAGATACCGATCAAAACTATGGCTACACCTTC	CASSQDTDQNYGYTF
once	-	TRBV15	TRBJ1-5	TGTGCCACCAGCAGGGCTCAGGACAAGCCCCAGCAATTT	CATSRAQDKPQQF
-	-	TRBV4-3	TRBJ2-3	TGCGCCAGCAGCCAGGGTCTTCGCACAGATACGCAGTATTTT	CASSQGLRTDTQYF
-	TRBD1	TRBV20-1	TRBJ2-7	TGCAGTGCCGGACAGGGCCCCTACGAGCAGTACTTC	CSAGQGPYEQYF
-	TRBD1	TRBV10-2	TRBJ2-3	TGCGCCAGCAAAGATGGACAGGGAATTGTGGCAGATACGCAGTATTTT	CASKDGQGIVADTQYF
-	TRBD2	TRBV11-2	TRBJ2-1	TGTGCCAGCAGCTTAGCGCGGGGGGCCTACAATGAGCAGTTCTTC	CASSLARGAYNEQFF
many	-	TRBV5-1	TRBJ1-2	TGCGCCAGCAGCTTTGACGGGACCTATGGCTACACCTTC	CASSFDGTYGYTF
-	-	TRBV5-1	TRBJ1-5	TGCGCCAGCAGCCCGATCGGCCATCAGCCCCAGCATTTT	CASSPIGHQPQHF
many	-	TRBV5-6	TRBJ1-4	TGTGCCAGCAGCTTGAGGCCTAATGAAAAACTGTTTTTT	CASSLRPNEKLFF
few	TRBD2	TRBV18	TRBJ2-3	TGTGCCAGCGCTAGCGGCAATACAGATACGCAGTATTTT	CASASGNTDTQYF
many	-	TRBV6-1	TRBJ2-7	TGTGCCAGCAGCCCACCATTGGGGGTTGGTTCCGAGCAGTACTTC	CASSPPLGVGSEQYF
-	-	TRBV24-1	TRBJ2-3	TGTGCCACCAGTGAGGGGCGGGGAAGCACAGATACGCAGTATTTT	CATSEGRGSTDTQYF
-	TRBD1	TRBV20-1	TRBJ1-6	TGCAGTGCTAGAGGCCGGACAGGGGGCCCTAATTCACCCCTCCACTTT	CSARGRTGGPNSPLHF
-	-	TRBV5-1	TRBJ2-7	TGCGCCAGCAGCTTGGCCGCCGCCTACGAGCAGTACTTC	CASSLAAAYEQYF
many	-	TRBV20-1	TRBJ1-5	TGCAGTGCTAGCGACAGCAGATCCAATCAGCCCCAGCATTTT	CSASDSRSNQPQHF
-	-	TRBV20-1	TRBJ2-7	TGCAGTGCTAGGAAAGGGGGGGCTGCCTACGAGCAGTACTTC	CSARKGGAAYEQYF
-	TRBD1	TRBV6-1	TRBJ1-2	TGTGCCAGCAGGCCCCCGGGACAGGGAGAGGCCTCCTATGGCTACACCTTC	CASRPPGQGEASYGYTF
-	-	TRBV30	TRBJ2-3	TGTGCCTGGAGTGTTGGGGGAATGACAGATACGCAGTATTTT	CAWSVGGMTDTQYF
-	-	TRBV2	TRBJ2-2	TGTGCCAGCAGTGAGGAGCCCGGGTTCACCGGGGAGCTGTTTTTT	CASSEEPGFTGELFF
many	-	TRBV2	TRBJ1-2	TGTGCCAGCAGGATATCGGGGGACTATGGCTACACCTTC	CASRISGDYGYTF
-	TRBD1	TRBV9	TRBJ1-2	TGTGCCAGCAGCGTAGAAGGGACAGGACTTCGTGGCTACACCTTC	CASSVEGTGLRGYTF
few	TRBD1	TRBV19	TRBJ1-5	TGTGCCAGTAGTATGGACGGGACAGGCGACTATAGCAATCAGCCCCAGCATTTT	CASSMDGTGDYSNQPQHF